This TCR beta chain was sequenced for a study of T cell responses to AZD1222 COVID-19 vaccine. Study at large: Pooled samples include second doses given at about 4 or 12 weeks.

This clone is a singleton in its sample. Its matching antigen is unknown. Libraries were prepared by immunoSEQ multiplex PCR; TCRdb keeps only in-frame clonotypes and omits some of them. The table has 90,000 to 150,000 clones, about 88% seen once. Study outcomes and limitations: Most donors were white British and more were female, and clonal diversity was possibly underestimated. Reportedly, nearly half of unique spike TCRs recognized epitopes outside B.1.351/B.1.1.7 mutations. Just 5 to 7 AZD1222 recipients tested seropositive at baseline.

The sequences come from peripheral blood, collected on day 0 of AZD1222 vaccination. This receptor was taken from an adult in good health.

The CDR3: CAWSVVGANSPLHF. CDR3 sequence (DNA): TGTGCCTGGAGTGTAGTGGGAGCTAATTCACCCCTCCACTTT. This chain joins TRBV30 and TRBJ1-6, with D uncertain. Germline-derived CDR1 and CDR2 are GTSNPN and SVGIG (reference sequence). Trimming pared 0 bases from V and 6 bases from J, leaving 9 bases between. This CDR3 contains 14 residues. Combining the CDR3 with reference TRBV30 and TRBJ1-6 gives the whole variable domain SQTIHQWPATLVQPVGSPLSLECTVEGTSNPNLYWYRQAAGRGLQLLFYSVGIGQISSEVPQNLSASRPQDRQFILSSKKLLLSDSGFYLCAWSVVGANSPLHFGNGTRLTVT.